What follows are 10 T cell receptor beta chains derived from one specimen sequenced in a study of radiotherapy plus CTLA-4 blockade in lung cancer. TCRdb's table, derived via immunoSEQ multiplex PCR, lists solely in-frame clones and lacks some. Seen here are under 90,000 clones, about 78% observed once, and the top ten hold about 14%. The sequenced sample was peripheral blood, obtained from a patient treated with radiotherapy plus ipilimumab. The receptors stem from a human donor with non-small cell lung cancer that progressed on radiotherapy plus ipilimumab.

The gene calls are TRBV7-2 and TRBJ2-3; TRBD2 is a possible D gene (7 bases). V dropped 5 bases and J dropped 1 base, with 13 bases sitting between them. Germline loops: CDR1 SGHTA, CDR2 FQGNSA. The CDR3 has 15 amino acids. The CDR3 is CASSPWGGGTDTQYF. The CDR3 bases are TGTGCCAGCAGCCCCTGGGGGGGCGGCACAGATACGCAGTATTTT.

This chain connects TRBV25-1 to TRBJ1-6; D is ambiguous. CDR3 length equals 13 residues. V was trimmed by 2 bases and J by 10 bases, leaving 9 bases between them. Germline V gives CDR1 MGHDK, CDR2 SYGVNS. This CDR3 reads CASSELASSPLHF. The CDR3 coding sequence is TGTGCCAGCAGTGAACTTGCCAGCTCACCCCTCCACTTT.

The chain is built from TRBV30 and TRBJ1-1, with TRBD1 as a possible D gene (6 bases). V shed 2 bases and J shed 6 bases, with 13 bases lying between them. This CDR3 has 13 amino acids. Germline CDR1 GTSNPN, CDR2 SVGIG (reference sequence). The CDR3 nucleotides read TGTGCCTGGAGTTTCAGGGGAAGGGCTGAAGCTTTCTTT. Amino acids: CAWSFRGRAEAFF.

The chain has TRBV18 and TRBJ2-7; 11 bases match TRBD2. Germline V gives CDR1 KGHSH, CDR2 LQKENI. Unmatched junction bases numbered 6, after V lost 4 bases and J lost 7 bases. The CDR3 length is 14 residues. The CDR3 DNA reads TGTGCCAGCTCACTAGCGGGGGGGACGTCTGAGCAGTACTTC. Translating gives CASSLAGGTSEQYF.

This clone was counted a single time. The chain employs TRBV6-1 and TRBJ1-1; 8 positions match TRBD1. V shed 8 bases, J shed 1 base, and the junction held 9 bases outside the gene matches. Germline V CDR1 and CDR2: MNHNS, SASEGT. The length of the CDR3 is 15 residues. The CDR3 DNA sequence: TGTGCCAGCCTGAAAAGGACAGGGCGGAACACTGAAGCTTTCTTT. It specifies CASLKRTGRNTEAFF.

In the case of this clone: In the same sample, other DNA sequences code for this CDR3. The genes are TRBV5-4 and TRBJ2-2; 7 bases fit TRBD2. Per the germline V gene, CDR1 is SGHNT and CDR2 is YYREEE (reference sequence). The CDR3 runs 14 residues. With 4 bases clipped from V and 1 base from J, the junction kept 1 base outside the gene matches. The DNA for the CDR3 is TGTGCCAGCAGCCCGGGAGGGAACACCGGGGAGCTGTTTTTT. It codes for CASSPGGNTGELFF.

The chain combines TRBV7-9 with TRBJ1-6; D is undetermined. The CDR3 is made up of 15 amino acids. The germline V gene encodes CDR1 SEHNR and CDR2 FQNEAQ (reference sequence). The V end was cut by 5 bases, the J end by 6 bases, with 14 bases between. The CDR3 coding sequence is TGTGCCAGCAGCCCCCCGGGAGCCGGTAATTCACCCCTCCACTTT. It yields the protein CASSPPGAGNSPLHF. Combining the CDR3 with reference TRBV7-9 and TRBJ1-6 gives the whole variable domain DTGVSQNPRHKITKRGQNVTFRCDPISEHNRLYWYRQTLGQGPEFLTYFQNEAQLEKSRLLSDRFSAERPKGSFSTLEIQRTEQGDSAMYLCASSPPGAGNSPLHFGNGTRLTVT.

CDR3 nucleotides: TGTGCCAGCAGCTTACGAGAGACCCAGTACTTC. This gives the protein CASSLRETQYF. This chain connects TRBV11-2 to TRBJ2-5; D gene uncertain. This CDR3 region has 11 residues. V was shortened by 2 bases and J by 4 bases, with 2 bases between the two germline ends. The V gene's germline CDR1 is SGHAT and CDR2 FQNNGV.

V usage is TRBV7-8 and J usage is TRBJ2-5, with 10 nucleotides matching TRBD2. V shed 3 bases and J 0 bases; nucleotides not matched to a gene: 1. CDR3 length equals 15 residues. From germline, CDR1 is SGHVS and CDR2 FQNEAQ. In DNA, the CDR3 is TGTGCCAGCAGCTTGACTAGCGGGTACCAAGAGACCCAGTACTTC. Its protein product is CASSLTSGYQETQYF.

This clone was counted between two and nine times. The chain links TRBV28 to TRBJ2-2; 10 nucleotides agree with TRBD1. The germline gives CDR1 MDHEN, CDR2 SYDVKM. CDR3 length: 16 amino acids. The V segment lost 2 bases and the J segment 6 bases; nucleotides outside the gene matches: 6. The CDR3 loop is CASSLGGQGVAGELFF. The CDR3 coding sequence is TGTGCCAGCAGTTTAGGCGGACAGGGGGTAGCCGGGGAGCTGTTTTTT.